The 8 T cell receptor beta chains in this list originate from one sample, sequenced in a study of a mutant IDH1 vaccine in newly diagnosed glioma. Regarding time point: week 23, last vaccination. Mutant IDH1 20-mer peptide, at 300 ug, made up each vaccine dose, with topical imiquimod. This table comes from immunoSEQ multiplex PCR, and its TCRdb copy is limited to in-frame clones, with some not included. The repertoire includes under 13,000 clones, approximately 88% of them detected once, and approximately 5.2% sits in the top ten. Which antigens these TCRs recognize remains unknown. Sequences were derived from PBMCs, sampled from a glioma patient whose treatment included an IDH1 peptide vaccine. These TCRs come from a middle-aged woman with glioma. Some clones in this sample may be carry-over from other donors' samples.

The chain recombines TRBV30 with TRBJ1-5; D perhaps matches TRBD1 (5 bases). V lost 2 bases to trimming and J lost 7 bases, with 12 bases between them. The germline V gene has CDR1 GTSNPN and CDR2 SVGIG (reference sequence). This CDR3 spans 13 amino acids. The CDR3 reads CAWSPGGEQPQHF. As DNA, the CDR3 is TGTGCCTGGAGTCCCGGAGGGGAACAGCCCCAGCATTTT.

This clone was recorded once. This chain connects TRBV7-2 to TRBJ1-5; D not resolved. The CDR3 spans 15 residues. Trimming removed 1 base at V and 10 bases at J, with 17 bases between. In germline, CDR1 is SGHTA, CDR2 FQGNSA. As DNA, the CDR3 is TGTGCCAGCAGCTTAGAGTCCGTTCGGCTTAATCCCCAGCATTTT. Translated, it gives CASSLESVRLNPQHF.

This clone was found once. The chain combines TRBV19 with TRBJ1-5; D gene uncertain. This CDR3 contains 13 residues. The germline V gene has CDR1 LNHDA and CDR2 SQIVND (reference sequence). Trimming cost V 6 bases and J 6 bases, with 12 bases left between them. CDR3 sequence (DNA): TGTGCCAGTAGCTTTACAGATATTCAGCCCCAGCATTTT. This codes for CASSFTDIQPQHF.

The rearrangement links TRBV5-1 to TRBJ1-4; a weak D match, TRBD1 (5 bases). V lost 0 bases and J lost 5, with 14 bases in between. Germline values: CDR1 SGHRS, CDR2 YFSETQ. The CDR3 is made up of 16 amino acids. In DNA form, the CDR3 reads TGCGCCAGCAGCTTGGCCGGAGCAGGGCCGAATGAAAAACTGTTTTTT. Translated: CASSLAGAGPNEKLFF.

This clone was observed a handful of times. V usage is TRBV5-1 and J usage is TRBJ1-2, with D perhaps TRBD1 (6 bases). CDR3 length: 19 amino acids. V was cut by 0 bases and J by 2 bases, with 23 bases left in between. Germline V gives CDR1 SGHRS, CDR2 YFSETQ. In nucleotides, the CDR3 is TGCGCCAGCAGCTTGGCCGGGGGGGGCGCATTAACCAGGAACTATGGCTACACCTTC. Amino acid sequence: CASSLAGGGALTRNYGYTF.

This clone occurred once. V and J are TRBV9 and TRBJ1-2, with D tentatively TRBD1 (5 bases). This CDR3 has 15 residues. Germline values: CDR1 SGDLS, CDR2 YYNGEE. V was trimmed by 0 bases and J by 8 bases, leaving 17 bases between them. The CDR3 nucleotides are TGTGCCAGCAGCGTAGAAGGGGAATCGGGGGAAGGCTACACCTTC. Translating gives CASSVEGESGEGYTF.

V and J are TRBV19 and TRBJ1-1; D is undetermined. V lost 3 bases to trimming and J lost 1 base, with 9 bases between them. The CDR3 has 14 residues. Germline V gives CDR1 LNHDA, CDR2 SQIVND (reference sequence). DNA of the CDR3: TGTGCCAGTAGTATCGGACTTCCGAACACTGAAGCTTTCTTT. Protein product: CASSIGLPNTEAFF. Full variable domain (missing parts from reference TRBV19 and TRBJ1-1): DGGITQSPKYLFRKEGQNVTLSCEQNLNHDAMYWYRQDPGQGLRLIYYSQIVNDFQKGDIAEGYSVSREKKESFPLTVTSAQKNPTAFYLCASSIGLPNTEAFFGQGTRLTVV.

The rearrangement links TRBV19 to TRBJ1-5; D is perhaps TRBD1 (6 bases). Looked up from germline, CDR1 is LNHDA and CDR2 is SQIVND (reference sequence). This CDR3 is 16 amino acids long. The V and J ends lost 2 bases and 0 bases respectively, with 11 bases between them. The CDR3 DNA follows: TGTGCCAGTAGTATACAGGGGCGACTTAGCAATCAGCCCCAGCATTTT. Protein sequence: CASSIQGRLSNQPQHF.